This T cell receptor (beta chain) is drawn from a study of regulatory dendritic cells for organ transplantation (dated by TCRdb to 2015 to 2018). Regarding the complete study: Monocytes were cultured with vitamin D3 on days 0 and 4 and with IL-10 on day 4 to generate regulatory dendritic cells. Sorted naive and memory CD4+ and CD8+ T cells had their TCRbeta repertoires sequenced both before and after allostimulation with either regulatory or mature dendritic cells. On day 6, LPS was added to the DC cultures to test how the DCs responded to a strong maturation-inducing agent.

This clone turned up a few times. The specificity of this receptor is unknown. Base qualities were left out, and no much larger clone turns up one base away. Sorted T cell subsets were CFSE-labeled and co-cultured for under 6 days with allogeneic regulatory or mature dendritic cells at a 1:10 DC:T ratio. FACS was used to sort CD4+ or CD8+ cells into naive T cells, defined as CD45RA+, and memory T cells, defined as CD45RO+. The T cells used for TCR sequencing were obtained from a couple of healthy control subjects. Genomic DNA was extracted with the Qiagen DNeasy Blood & Tissue Kit. Results the study describes overall, beyond this receptor: Only a couple of subjects were sequenced, and the authors noted considerable between-individual heterogeneity in the alloreactive memory CD8+ T cell pool. In both subjects, allostimulation led to expansion of memory CD8+ clones, although regulatory dendritic cells appeared to cause more limited expansion than mature dendritic cells did. Highly diverse repertoires were observed in naive CD4+ and CD8+ T cells, whereas lower diversity was observed in memory cells, and the most oligoclonal repertoires were found in memory CD8+ cells. Of the resting subsets, memory CD8+ T cells had the largest number of alloreactive TCR clonotypes.

The CDR3 spans 16 residues, from the cysteine through the phenylalanine. CDR3 DNA only is kept here, 48 bases in frame from base 1. CDR1 is given as MNHNS and CDR2 as SASEGT, both from the germline V gene. The V and J ends are trimmed by 0 bases and 2 bases, leaving 12 bases between them. Multiplexed two-step PCR with Vbeta-specific forward primers and Jbeta-specific reverse primers was used to amplify TCRbeta CDR3 regions. The TCRbeta libraries were sequenced on an Illumina instrument via the immunoSEQ service. Under the source paper's analysis protocol: IMGT annotation was used to assign V, D and J genes, and synthetic CDR3 analogues were used to correct the counts for multiplex PCR bias. Repertoire clonality was computed in the immunoSEQ Analyzer as one minus normalized Shannon entropy. Fisher's exact test with Benjamini-Hochberg false discovery rate control was used to define clonal expansion, with two-tailed P<0.01. TCRdb retrieved this table from immuneACCESS and kept in-frame rearrangements only. Not all clones are present; in checked studies, unresolved V genes account for under half, and no reason is known for the remainder. V and J calls and clone size are given by that table; D and trimming were obtained from the DNA. The sample table shows more than 15,000 clones, and 70% to 80% are seen once. The top ten hold about 3% of the sample.

The TCR was taken from a human donor in good health. The chain couples TRBV6-1 to TRBJ2-3, with TRBD2 tentatively as D gene (5 bases match). The source material was memory CD4+ T cells from blood cultured with regulatory dendritic cells. This specimen's cell subset or site label, interpreted: CD45RO+ memory T cells. The CDR3 region reads CASSEALGSFTDTQYF. The bases are TGTGCCAGCAGTGAAGCGCTGGGGAGTTTCACAGATACGCAGTATTTT.